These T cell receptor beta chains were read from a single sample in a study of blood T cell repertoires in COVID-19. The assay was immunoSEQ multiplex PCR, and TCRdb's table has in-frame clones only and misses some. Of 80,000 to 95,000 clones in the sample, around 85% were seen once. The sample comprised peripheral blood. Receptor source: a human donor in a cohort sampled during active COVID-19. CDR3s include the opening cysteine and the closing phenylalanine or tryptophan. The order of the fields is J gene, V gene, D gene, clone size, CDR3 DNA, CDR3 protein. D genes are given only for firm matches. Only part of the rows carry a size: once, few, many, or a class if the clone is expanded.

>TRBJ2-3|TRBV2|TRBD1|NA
TGTGCCAGCAGTTTCGACAGGGGCCGTGAAGATACGCAGTATTTT
CASSFDRGREDTQYF
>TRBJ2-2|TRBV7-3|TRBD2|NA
TGTGCCAGCAGCCTAGGACTAGCGGGAGGAAATGGGGAGCTGTTTTTT
CASSLGLAGGNGELFF
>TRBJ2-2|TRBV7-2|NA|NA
TGTGCCAGCAGCCCTACCCGCGTTGCCACCGGGGAGCTGTTTTTT
CASSPTRVATGELFF
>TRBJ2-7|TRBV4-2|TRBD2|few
TGTGCCAGCAGCCAAGGCCCCAGCGGGGGGGCCCACGAGCAGTACTTC
CASSQGPSGGAHEQYF
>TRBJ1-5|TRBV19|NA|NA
TGTGCCAGTAGTATGAGGGGAGGTGCGGGACAGCCCCAGCATTTT
CASSMRGGAGQPQHF
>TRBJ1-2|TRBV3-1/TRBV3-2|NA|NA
TGTGCCAGCAGCCAAGATGGGCAGGGCCGCGGCGGCTACACCTTC
CASSQDGQGRGGYTF
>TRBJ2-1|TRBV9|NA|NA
TGTGCCAGCAGCGTTATGGTACAAAATGAGCAGTTCTTC
CASSVMVQNEQFF
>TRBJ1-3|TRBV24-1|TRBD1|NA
TGTGCCACCCCGGGGACAGTTACTGGAAACACCATATATTTT
CATPGTVTGNTIYF
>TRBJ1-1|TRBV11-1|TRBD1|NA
TGTGCCAGCACCCTAGGGTCAGGGGGCTACACTGAAGCTTTCTTT
CASTLGSGGYTEAFF
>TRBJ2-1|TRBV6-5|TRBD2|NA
TGTGCCAGCAGTTACACGACAGCGGGAGATTACAATGAGCAGTTCTTC
CASSYTTAGDYNEQFF
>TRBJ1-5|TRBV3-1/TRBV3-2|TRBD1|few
TGTGCCAGCAGCCAAGCCCCCTGGACAGGGAGGATCGGCAATCAGCCCCAGCATTTT
CASSQAPWTGRIGNQPQHF
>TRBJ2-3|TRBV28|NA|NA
TGTGCCAGCAGTTTATCACCCCAACGGCGGAGAACAGATACGCAGTATTTT
CASSLSPQRRRTDTQYF
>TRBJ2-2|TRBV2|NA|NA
TGTGCCAGCCGACGGGACTTTACCACCGGGGAGCTGTTTTTT
CASRRDFTTGELFF
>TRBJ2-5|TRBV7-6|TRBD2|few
TGTGCCAGCAGCTTAGGTGGGACTAGGGTAGAGACCCAGTACTTC
CASSLGGTRVETQYF
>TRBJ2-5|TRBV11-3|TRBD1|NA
TGTGCCAGCAGCCCAGGACAGGGGACCGGCGAGACCCAGTACTTC
CASSPGQGTGETQYF
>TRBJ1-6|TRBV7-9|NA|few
TGTGCCAGCAGCTTGGCGGGCTCCTATAATTCACCCCTCCACTTT
CASSLAGSYNSPLHF
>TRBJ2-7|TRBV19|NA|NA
TGTGCCAGTAGTATAGGTTTTACCTACGAGCAGTACTTC
CASSIGFTYEQYF
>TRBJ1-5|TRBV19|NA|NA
TGTGCCAGTACCACACCCCCAGGGCAGCCCCAGCATTTT
CASTTPPGQPQHF
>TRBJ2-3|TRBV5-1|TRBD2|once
TGCGCCAGCAGCCGGTCCGGGACTAGGCAGTTGGATACGCAGTATTTT
CASSRSGTRQLDTQYF
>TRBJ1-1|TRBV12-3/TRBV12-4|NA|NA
TGTGCCAGCAGTTTACAAGAGAGTGAAGCTTTCTTT
CASSLQESEAFF
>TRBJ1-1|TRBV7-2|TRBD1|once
TGTGCCAGCAGCTTACGGGGGACAGGGCCAAACGCTGAAGCTTTCTTT
CASSLRGTGPNAEAFF
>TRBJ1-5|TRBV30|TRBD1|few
TGTGCCTGGAGTGCCCGACAGGGCGATGGTGGCAATCAGCCCCAGCATTTT
CAWSARQGDGGNQPQHF
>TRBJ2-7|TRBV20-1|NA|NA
TGCAGTGCTAGTGGGGGCACCGAGCAGTACTTC
CSASGGTEQYF
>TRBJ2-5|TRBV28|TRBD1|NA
TGTGCCAGCAGCCAGGACAGGGGAGAGACCCAGTACTTC
CASSQDRGETQYF
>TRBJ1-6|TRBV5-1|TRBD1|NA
TGCGCCAGCAGCTTCGGACAGGATCGGTCTGGTCATTCACCCCTCCACTTT
CASSFGQDRSGHSPLHF
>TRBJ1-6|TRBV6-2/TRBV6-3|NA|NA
TGTGCCAGCAGTTACTCGACCCCCGGCGGTTCCTATAATTCACCCCTCCACTTT
CASSYSTPGGSYNSPLHF
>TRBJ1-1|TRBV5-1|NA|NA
TGCGCCAGCAGCTTGTTACAGGAGAACACTGAAGCTTTCTTT
CASSLLQENTEAFF
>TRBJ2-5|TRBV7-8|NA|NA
TGTGCCAGCAGCTTAGTACTGGCGGTGAGAGAGACCCAGTACTTC
CASSLVLAVRETQYF
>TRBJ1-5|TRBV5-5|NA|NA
TGTGCCAGCAGCTCGGACCCGGACAGGCCCCAGCATTTT
CASSSDPDRPQHF
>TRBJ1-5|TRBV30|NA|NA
TGTGCCTGGAGTGTAGGAAGGGGAGGGAGTCAGCCCCAGCATTTT
CAWSVGRGGSQPQHF
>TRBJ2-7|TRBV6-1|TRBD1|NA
TGTGCCAGCAGTGAAGAGGAACAGGGGGCAGGCTCCTACGAGCAGTACTTC
CASSEEEQGAGSYEQYF
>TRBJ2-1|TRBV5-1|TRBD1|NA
TGCGCCAGCAGCTTGGCTAGGGACAGGGACCACAATGAGCAGTTCTTC
CASSLARDRDHNEQFF
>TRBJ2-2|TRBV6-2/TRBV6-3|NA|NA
TGTGCCAGCAGTCCCCCAGGCGGGACGAACACCGGGGAGCTGTTTTTT
CASSPPGGTNTGELFF
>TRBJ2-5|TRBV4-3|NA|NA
TGCGCCAGCAGCCAAGAGGCTAGCGTCTTGGAGACCCAGTACTTC
CASSQEASVLETQYF
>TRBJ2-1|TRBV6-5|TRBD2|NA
TGTGCCAGCAGACCGGGAGGTAGCGGGAACAATGAGCAGTTCTTC
CASRPGGSGNNEQFF
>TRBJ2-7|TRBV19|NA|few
TGTGCCAGTAGTTCGGGACACCGGGCCTACGAGCAGTACTTC
CASSSGHRAYEQYF
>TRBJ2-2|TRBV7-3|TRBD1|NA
TGTGCCAGCAGCTCAGGGACAGGGTACGCCGGGGAGCTGTTTTTT
CASSSGTGYAGELFF
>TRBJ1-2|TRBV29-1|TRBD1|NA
TGCAGCGTTCCCCAGGGGGCCCCTTTTTTGCAAATCTATGGCTACACCTTC
CSVPQGAPFLQIYGYTF
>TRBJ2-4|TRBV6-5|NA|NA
TGTGCCGGTCGGGGCGGGGAAAACATTCAGTACTTC
CAGRGGENIQYF